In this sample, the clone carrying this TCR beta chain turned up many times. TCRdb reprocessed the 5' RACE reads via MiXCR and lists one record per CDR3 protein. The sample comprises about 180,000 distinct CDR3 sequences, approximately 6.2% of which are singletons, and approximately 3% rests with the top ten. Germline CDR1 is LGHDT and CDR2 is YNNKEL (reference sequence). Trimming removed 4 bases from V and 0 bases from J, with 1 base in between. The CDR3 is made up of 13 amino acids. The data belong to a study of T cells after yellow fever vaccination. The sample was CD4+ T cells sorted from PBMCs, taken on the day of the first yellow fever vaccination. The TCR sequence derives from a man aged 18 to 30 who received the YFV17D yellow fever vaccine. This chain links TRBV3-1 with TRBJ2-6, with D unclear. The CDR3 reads CASSPSGANVLTF. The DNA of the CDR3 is TGTGCCAGCAGCCCCTCTGGGGCCAACGTCCTGACTTTC.